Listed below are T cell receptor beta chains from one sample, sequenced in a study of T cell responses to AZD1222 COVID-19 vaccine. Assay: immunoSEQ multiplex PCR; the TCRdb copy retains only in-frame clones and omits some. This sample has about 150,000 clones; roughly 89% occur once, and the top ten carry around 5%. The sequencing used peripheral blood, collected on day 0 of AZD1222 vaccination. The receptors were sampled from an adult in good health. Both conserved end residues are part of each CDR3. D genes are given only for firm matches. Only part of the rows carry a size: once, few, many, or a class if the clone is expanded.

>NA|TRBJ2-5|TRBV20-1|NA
CSASEETQYF
TGCAGTGCTAGCGAGGAGACCCAGTACTTC
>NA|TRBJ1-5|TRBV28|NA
CASSLFGGGQPQHF
TGTGCCAGCAGTTTATTTGGGGGGGGCCAGCCCCAGCATTTT
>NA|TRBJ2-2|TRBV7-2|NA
CASSLSRNTGELFF
TGTGCCAGCAGCTTAAGTCGGAACACCGGGGAGCTGTTTTTT
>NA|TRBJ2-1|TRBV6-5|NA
CASSPGSANEQFF
TGTGCCAGCAGCCCCGGGAGCGCGAATGAGCAGTTCTTC
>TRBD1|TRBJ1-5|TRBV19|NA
CASSRTGGGWSNQPQHF
TGTGCCAGTAGTCGGACAGGGGGCGGTTGGAGCAATCAGCCCCAGCATTTT
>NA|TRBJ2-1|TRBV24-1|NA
CATSDPTIAVSSYNEQFF
TGTGCCACCAGTGATCCCACCATAGCGGTAAGCTCCTACAATGAGCAGTTCTTC
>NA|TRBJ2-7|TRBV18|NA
CASSLDGVPYEQYF
TGTGCCAGCTCCCTGGATGGAGTACCCTACGAGCAGTACTTC
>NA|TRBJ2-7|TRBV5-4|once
CASMSGTQGYEQYF
TGTGCCAGCATGTCCGGGACCCAAGGCTACGAGCAGTACTTC
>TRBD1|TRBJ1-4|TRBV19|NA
CASRRTGAVNEKLFF
TGTGCCAGTAGGCGAACAGGGGCAGTGAACGAAAAACTGTTTTTT
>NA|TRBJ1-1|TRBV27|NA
CASSFEGRGRNEAFF
TGTGCCAGCAGTTTCGAGGGCAGGGGCCGAAATGAAGCTTTCTTT
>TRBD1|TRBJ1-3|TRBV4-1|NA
CASSQDYRQGHGNTIYF
TGCGCCAGCAGCCAAGACTACCGACAGGGGCATGGAAACACCATATATTTT
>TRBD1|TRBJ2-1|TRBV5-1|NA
CASSLIGTGGDEQFF
TGCGCCAGCAGCTTGATTGGGACAGGGGGCGATGAGCAGTTCTTC
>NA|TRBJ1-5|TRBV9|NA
CASSVSQNQPQHF
TGTGCCAGCAGCGTAAGTCAAAATCAGCCCCAGCATTTT
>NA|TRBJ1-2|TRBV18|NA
CASSDLYGYTF
TGTGCCAGCTCAGACCTTTATGGCTACACCTTC
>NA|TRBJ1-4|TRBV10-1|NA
CASSEGRETPNEKLFF
TGCGCCAGCAGTGAAGGCAGGGAGACGCCTAATGAAAAACTGTTTTTT
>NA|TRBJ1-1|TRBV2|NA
CASSARLNTEAFF
TGTGCCAGCAGTGCAAGGTTGAACACTGAAGCTTTCTTT
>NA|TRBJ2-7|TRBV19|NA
CASSIARASSYEQYF
TGTGCCAGTAGTATAGCGCGGGCTAGCTCCTACGAGCAGTACTTC
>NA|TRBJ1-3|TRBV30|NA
CAWSPKRFHSGNTIYF
TGTGCCTGGAGTCCGAAGAGGTTTCACTCTGGAAACACCATATATTTT
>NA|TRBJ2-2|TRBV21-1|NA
CASASGGNTGELFF
TGTGCCAGCGCGTCGGGGGGGAACACCGGGGAGCTGTTTTTT
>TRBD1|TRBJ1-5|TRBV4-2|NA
CASSPHSTGTGNQPQHF
TGTGCCAGCAGCCCCCATTCTACCGGGACAGGGAATCAGCCCCAGCATTTT
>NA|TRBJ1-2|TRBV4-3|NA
CASSQDPGGYGYTF
TGCGCCAGCAGCCAAGATCCCGGTGGCTATGGCTACACCTTC
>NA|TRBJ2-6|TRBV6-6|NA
CASTLTTAGANVLTF
TGTGCCAGCACCCTCACGACAGCTGGGGCCAACGTCCTGACTTTC
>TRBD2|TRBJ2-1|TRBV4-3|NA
CASSQVAGNGNEQFF
TGCGCCAGCAGCCAAGTAGCGGGAAACGGCAATGAGCAGTTCTTC
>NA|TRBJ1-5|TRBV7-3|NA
CASSSGENQPQHF
TGTGCCAGCAGCTCCGGCGAAAATCAGCCCCAGCATTTT
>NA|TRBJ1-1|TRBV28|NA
CASKTGSAEAFF
TGTGCCAGCAAAACAGGTAGTGCCGAAGCTTTCTTT
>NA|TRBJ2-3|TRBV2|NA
CASSEWLPASADTQYF
TGTGCCAGCAGTGAGTGGCTCCCGGCGAGCGCAGATACGCAGTATTTT
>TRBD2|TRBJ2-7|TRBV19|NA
CASSIGRLANPYEQYF
TGTGCCAGTAGTATAGGCAGACTAGCCAACCCCTACGAGCAGTACTTC
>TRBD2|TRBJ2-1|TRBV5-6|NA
CASSLSGLAEYNEQFF
TGTGCCAGCAGCTTGTCCGGACTAGCGGAGTACAATGAGCAGTTCTTC
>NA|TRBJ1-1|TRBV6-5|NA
CASSRTVNTEAFF
TGTGCCAGCAGCCGGACAGTGAACACTGAAGCTTTCTTT
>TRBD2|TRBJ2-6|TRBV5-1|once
CASSSESAGEGANVLTF
TGCGCCAGCAGCTCCGAGAGCGCGGGGGAAGGGGCCAACGTCCTGACTTTC
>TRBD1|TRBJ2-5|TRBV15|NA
CATSRLTGTGFKTQYF
TGTGCCACCAGCAGACTAACCGGGACAGGGTTCAAGACCCAGTACTTC
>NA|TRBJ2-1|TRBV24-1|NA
CATSDNAGLYNEQFF
TGTGCCACCAGTGATAACGCAGGGCTTTACAATGAGCAGTTCTTC
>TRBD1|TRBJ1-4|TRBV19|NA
CASSWTGDATNEKLFF
TGTGCCAGTAGTTGGACAGGGGACGCAACTAATGAAAAACTGTTTTTT
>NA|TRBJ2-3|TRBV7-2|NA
CASSPISTDTQYF
TGTGCCAGCAGCCCCATTTCCACAGATACGCAGTATTTT
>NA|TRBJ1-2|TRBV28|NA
CASGFRDLRVDYTF
TGTGCCAGCGGCTTCCGGGATCTGAGGGTTGACTACACCTTC
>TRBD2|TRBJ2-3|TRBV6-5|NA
CASSYSGISTDTQYF
TGTGCCAGCAGTTATAGCGGGATCAGCACAGATACGCAGTATTTT
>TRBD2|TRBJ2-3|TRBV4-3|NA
CASSLSGGSTDTQYF
TGCGCCAGCAGCCTCTCGGGGGGTAGCACAGATACGCAGTATTTT
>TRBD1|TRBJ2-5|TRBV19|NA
CASSIHPGQGAETQYF
TGTGCCAGTAGTATTCATCCCGGACAGGGGGCAGAGACCCAGTACTTC
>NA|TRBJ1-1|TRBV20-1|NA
CSASPPALLVGAFF
TGCAGTGCTAGTCCCCCTGCGTTGTTAGTCGGCGCTTTCTTT
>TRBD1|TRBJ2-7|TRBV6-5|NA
CASSRTGGEDEQYF
TGTGCCAGCAGTCGCACAGGGGGCGAGGACGAGCAGTACTTC
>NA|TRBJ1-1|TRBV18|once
CASSPVVGGGPKAFF
TGTGCCAGCTCACCGGTAGTCGGAGGAGGGCCCAAAGCTTTCTTT
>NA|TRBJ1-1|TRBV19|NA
CASSIDAGGTEAFF
TGTGCCAGTAGTATAGATGCTGGGGGAACTGAAGCTTTCTTT
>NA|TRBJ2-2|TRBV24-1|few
CATSDSFRGGGRTGELFF
TGTGCCACCAGTGATTCCTTTCGGGGAGGTGGACGGACCGGGGAGCTGTTTTTT
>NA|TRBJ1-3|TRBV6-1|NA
CASSGPWVNSGNTIYF
TGTGCCAGCAGTGGTCCGTGGGTCAACTCTGGAAACACCATATATTTT
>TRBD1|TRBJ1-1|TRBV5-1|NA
CASSFGQGVNTEAFF
TGCGCCAGCAGCTTCGGGCAGGGGGTGAACACTGAAGCTTTCTTT
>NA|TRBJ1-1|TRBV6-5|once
CASRPRGGTEAFF
TGTGCCAGCCGGCCCCGGGGGGGCACTGAAGCTTTCTTT
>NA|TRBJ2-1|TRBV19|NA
CASSPSGFAYNEQFF
TGTGCCAGTAGCCCTAGTGGGTTTGCCTACAATGAGCAGTTCTTC
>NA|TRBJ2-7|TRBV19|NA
CASSSGYSYEQYF
TGTGCCAGTAGTAGCGGGTACTCCTACGAGCAGTACTTC
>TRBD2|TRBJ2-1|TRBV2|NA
CATFSAGGLAGLNEQFF
TGTGCCACCTTTTCCGCGGGGGGACTAGCGGGGCTCAATGAGCAGTTCTTC
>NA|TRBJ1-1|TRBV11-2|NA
CASSLMTEAFF
TGTGCCAGCAGCTTAATGACTGAAGCTTTCTTT
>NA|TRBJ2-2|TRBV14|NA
CASSQEWTGELFF
TGTGCCAGCAGCCAAGAGTGGACCGGGGAGCTGTTTTTT
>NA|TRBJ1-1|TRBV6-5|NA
CASSYNGDTEAFF
TGTGCCAGCAGTTACAATGGCGACACTGAAGCTTTCTTT
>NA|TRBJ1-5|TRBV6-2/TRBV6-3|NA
CASSYAWGGLGQPQHF
TGTGCCAGCAGTTACGCTTGGGGGGGGCTAGGTCAGCCCCAGCATTTT
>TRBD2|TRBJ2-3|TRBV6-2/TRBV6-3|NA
CASSYSREFLDTQYF
TGTGCCAGCAGTTACTCGCGGGAGTTTTTAGATACGCAGTATTTT
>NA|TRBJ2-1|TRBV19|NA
CASSNGANNEQFF
TGTGCCAGTAGTAACGGAGCAAACAATGAGCAGTTCTTC
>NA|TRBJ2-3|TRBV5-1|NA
CASSSGPAGPDTQYF
TGCGCCAGCAGCTCCGGACCCGCTGGGCCCGATACGCAGTATTTT
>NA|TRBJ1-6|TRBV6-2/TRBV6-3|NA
CASSFPSGFESPLHF
TGTGCCAGCAGTTTCCCCTCGGGTTTTGAATCACCCCTCCACTTT
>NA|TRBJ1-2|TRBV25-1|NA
CASSYSYGYTF
TGTGCCAGCAGTTACAGCTATGGCTACACCTTC
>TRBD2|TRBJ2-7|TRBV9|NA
CASSPRTSGSSHEQYF
TGTGCCAGCAGCCCACGGACTAGCGGGAGTTCCCACGAGCAGTACTTC
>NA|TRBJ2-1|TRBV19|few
CASSIVQGPYNEQFF
TGTGCCAGTAGTATAGTGCAGGGCCCCTACAATGAGCAGTTCTTC